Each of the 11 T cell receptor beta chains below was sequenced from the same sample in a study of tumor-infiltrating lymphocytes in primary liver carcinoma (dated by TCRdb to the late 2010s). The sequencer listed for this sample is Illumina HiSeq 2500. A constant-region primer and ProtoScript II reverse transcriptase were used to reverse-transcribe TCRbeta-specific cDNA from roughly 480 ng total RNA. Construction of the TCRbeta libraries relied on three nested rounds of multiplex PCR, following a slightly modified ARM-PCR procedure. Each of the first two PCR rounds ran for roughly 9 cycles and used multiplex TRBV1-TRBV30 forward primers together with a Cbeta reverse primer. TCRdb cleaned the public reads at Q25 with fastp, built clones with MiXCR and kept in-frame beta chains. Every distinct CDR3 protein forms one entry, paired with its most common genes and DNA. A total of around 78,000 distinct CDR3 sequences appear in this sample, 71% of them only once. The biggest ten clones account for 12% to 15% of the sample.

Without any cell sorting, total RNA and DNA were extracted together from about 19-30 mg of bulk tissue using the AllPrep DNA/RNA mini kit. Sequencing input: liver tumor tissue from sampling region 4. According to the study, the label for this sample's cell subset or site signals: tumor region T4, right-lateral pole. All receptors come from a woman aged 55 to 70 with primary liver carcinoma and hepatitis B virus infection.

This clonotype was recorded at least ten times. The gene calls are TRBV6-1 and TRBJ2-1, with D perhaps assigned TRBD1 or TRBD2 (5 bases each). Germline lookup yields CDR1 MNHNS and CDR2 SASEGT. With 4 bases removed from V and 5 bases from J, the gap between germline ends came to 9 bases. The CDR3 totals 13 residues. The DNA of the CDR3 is TGTGCCAGCAGTGGGGACCTCCACAATGAGCAGTTCTTC. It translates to CASSGDLHNEQFF.

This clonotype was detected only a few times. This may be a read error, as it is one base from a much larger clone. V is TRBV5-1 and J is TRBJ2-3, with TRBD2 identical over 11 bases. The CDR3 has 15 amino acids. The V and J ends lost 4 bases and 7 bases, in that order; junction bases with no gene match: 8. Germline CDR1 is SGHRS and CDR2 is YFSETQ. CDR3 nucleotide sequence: TGCGCCAGCAGCATCAATAGCGGGGGGGGTTATACGCAGTATTTT. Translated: CASSINSGGGYTQYF.

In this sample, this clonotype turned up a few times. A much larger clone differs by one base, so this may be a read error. The CDR3 sequence is CASSSGGTGIENIRYF. Here the CDR3 DNA reads TGTGCCAGCAGCTCGGGGGGGACAGGGATTGAAAACATTCGGTACTTC. The chain joins TRBV5-4 to TRBJ2-4, with D possibly TRBD1 on 9 matching bases. This CDR3 comprises 16 residues. Germline CDR1 is SGHNT and CDR2 is YYREEE (reference sequence).

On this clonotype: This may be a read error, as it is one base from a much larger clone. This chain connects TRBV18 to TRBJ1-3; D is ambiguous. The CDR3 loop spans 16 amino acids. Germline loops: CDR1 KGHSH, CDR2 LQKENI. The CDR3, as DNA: TGTGCCAGCACACCGAGGACGGGAGACTCTGGAAACACCATATATTTT. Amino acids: CASTPRTGDSGNTIYF.

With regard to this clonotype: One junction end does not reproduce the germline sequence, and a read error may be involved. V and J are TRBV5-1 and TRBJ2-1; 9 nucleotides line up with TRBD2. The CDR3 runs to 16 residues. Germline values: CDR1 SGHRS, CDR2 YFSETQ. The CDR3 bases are TGCGCCGGCAGCCTCTCTAGCGGGATCTCCTACAATGAGCAGTTCTTC. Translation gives CAGSLSSGISYNEQFF. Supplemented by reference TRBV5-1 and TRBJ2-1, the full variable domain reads KAGVTQTPRYLIKTRGQQVTLSCSPISGHRSVSWYQQTPGQGLQFLFEYFSETQRNKGNFPGRFSGRQFSNSRSEMNVSTLELGDSALYLCAGSLSSGISYNEQFFGPGTRLTVL.

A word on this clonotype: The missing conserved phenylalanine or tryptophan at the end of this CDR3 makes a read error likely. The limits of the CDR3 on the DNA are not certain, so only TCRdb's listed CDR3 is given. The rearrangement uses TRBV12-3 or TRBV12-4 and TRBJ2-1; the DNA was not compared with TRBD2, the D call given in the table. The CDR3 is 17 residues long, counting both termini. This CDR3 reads CASSLEGLAGVSGEHFL.

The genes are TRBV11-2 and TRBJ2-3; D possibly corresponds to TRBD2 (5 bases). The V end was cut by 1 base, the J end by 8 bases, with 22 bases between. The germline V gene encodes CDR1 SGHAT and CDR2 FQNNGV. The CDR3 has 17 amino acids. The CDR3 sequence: CASSLGRLTYTSGTQYF. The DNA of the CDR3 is TGTGCCAGCAGCTTAGGGAGACTAACGTACACGTCTGGTACGCAGTATTTT.

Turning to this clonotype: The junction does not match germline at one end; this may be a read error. CDR3 residues: CASSLGDYSSYEQHF. CDR3 in DNA: TGTGCCAGCAGTTTAGGGGACTACAGCTCCTACGAGCAGCACTTC. The chain has TRBV28 and TRBJ2-7; 7 nucleotides line up with TRBD2. The CDR3 runs 15 residues. CDR1 MDHEN and CDR2 SYDVKM come from the germline V gene.

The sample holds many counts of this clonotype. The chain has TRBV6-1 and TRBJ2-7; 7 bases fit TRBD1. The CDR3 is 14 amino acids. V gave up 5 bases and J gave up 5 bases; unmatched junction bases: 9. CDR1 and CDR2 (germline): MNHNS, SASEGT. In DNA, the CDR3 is TGTGCCAGCAGTCATGGACAGGAGTTCGACGAGCAGTACTTC. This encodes CASSHGQEFDEQYF.

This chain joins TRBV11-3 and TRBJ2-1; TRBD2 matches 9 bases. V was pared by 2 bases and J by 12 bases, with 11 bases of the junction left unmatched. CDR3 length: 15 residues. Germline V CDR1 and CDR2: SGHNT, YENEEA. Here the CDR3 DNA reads TGTGCCAGCAGCTTATCCGGGACTAGCATCGGTGGGCAGTTCTTC. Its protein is CASSLSGTSIGGQFF.

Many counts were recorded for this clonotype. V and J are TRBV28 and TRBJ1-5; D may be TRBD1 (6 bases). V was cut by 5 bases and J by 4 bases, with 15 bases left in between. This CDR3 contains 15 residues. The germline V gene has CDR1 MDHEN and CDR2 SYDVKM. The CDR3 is CASSLLEGGNQPQHF. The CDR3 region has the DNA TGTGCCAGCAGTCTTCTTGAGGGGGGAAATCAGCCCCAGCATTTT.